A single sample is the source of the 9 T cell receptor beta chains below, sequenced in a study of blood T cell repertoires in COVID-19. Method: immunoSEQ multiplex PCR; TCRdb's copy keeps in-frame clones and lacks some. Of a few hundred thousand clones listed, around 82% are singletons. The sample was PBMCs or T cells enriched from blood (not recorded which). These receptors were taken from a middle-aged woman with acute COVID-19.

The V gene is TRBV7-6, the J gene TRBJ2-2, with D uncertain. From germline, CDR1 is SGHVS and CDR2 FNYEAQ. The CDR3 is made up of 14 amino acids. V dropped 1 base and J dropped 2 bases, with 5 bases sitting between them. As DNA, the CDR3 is TGTGCCAGCAGCTTAGGGCACAACACCGGGGAGCTGTTTTTT. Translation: CASSLGHNTGELFF.

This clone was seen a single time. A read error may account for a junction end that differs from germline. CDR3 sequence (DNA): TGTGCCAGCAGCTTAGTGGGACAGGGTCCATACTTTTTC. Encoded protein: CASSLVGQGPYFF. The genes are TRBV11-3 and TRBJ2-7; 9 nucleotides agree with TRBD1. The germline gives CDR1 SGHNT, CDR2 YENEEA. The CDR3 spans 13 residues.

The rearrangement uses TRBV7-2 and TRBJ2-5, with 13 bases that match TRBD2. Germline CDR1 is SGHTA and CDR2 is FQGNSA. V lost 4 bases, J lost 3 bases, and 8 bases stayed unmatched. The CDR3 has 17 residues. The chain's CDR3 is CASSWTSGSLVEETQYF. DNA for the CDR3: TGTGCCAGCAGCTGGACTAGCGGGAGCCTAGTGGAAGAGACCCAGTACTTC.

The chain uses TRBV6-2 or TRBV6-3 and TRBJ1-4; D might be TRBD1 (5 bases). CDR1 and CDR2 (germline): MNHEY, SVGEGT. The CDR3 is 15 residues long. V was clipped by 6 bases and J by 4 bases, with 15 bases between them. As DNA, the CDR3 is TGTGCCAGCAGCCCCGGGGGAGACGGTAATGAAAAACTGTTTTTT. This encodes CASSPGGDGNEKLFF.

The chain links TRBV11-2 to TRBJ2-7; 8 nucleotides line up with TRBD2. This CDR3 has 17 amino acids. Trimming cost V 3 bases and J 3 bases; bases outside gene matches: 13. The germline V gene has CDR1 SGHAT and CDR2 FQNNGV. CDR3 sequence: CASSFLTGSGVLYEQYF. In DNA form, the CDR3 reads TGTGCCAGCAGCTTCTTAACGGGTAGCGGGGTACTCTACGAGCAGTACTTC.

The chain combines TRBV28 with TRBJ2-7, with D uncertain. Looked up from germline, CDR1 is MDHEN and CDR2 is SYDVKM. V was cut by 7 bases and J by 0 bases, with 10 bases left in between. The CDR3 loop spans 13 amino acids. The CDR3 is CASTQPSSYEQYF. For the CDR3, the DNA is TGTGCCAGCACCCAACCTAGCTCCTACGAGCAGTACTTC. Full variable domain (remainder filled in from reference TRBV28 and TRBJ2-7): DVKVTQSSRYLVKRTGEKVFLECVQDMDHENMFWYRQDPGLGLRLIYFSYDVKMKEKGDIPEGYSVSREKKERFSLILESASTNQTSMYLCASTQPSSYEQYFGPGTRLTVT.

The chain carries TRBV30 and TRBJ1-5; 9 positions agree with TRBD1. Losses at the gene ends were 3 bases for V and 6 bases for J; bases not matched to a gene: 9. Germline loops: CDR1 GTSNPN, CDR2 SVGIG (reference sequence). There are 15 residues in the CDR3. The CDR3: CAWSHTGGAGQPQHF. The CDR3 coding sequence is TGTGCCTGGAGCCATACAGGGGGCGCGGGTCAGCCCCAGCATTTT.

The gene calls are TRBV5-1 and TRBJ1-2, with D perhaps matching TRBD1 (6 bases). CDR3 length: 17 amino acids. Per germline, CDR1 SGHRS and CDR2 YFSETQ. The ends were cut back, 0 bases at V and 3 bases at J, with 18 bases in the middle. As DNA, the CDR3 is TGCGCCAGCAGCTTGGCTACTATCGACAGGACAGACTATGGCTACACCTTC. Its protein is CASSLATIDRTDYGYTF.

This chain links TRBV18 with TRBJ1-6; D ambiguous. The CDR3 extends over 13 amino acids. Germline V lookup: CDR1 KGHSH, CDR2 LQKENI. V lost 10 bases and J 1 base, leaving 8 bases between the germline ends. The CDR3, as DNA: TGTGCCACTGGGGAGTCCTATAATTCACCCCTCCACTTT. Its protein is CATGESYNSPLHF.